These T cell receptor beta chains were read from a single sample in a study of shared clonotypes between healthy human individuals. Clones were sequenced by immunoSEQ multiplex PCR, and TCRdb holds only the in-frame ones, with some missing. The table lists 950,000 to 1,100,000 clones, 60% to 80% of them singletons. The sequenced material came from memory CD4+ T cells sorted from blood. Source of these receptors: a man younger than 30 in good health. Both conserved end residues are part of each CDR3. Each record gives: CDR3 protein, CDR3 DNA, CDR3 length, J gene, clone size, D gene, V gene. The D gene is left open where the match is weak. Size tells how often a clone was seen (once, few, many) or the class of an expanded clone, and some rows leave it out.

CDR3aa: CASSVSDRVLTEAFF; CDR3nt: TGTGCCAGCAGTGTATCGGACAGGGTACTCACTGAAGCTTTCTTT; len: 15; j_gene: TRBJ1-1; abundance: NA; d_gene: TRBD1; v_gene: TRBV6-1
CDR3aa: CASGLGWPGTEAFF; CDR3nt: TGTGCTAGTGGTTTGGGCTGGCCGGGGACTGAAGCTTTCTTT; len: 14; j_gene: TRBJ1-1; abundance: once; d_gene: NA; v_gene: TRBV12-5
CDR3aa: CASSKQATNEKLFF; CDR3nt: TGTGCCAGCAGCAAACAGGCAACTAATGAAAAACTGTTTTTT; len: 14; j_gene: TRBJ1-4; abundance: NA; d_gene: NA; v_gene: TRBV4-2
CDR3aa: CVTGDYNEQFF; CDR3nt: TGTGTCACCGGCGATTACAATGAGCAGTTCTTC; len: 11; j_gene: TRBJ2-1; abundance: NA; d_gene: NA; v_gene: TRBV6-1
CDR3aa: CASSLGGTSGQETQYF; CDR3nt: TGCGCCAGCAGCTTGGGCGGGACTAGCGGACAAGAGACCCAGTACTTC; len: 16; j_gene: TRBJ2-5; abundance: NA; d_gene: TRBD2; v_gene: TRBV5-1
CDR3aa: CASSGGGAKNIQYF; CDR3nt: TGTGCCAGTAGCGGGGGTGGGGCCAAAAACATTCAGTACTTC; len: 14; j_gene: TRBJ2-4; abundance: NA; d_gene: TRBD2; v_gene: TRBV6-1
CDR3aa: CASSGQKAKNIQYF; CDR3nt: TGTGCCAGCAGTGGACAGAAAGCCAAAAACATTCAGTACTTC; len: 14; j_gene: TRBJ2-4; abundance: NA; d_gene: NA; v_gene: TRBV6-1
CDR3aa: CASSSDAGTGGGLRYGYTF; CDR3nt: TGTGCCAGCAGCTCGGACGCCGGGACAGGGGGCGGGTTGAGGTATGGCTACACCTTC; len: 19; j_gene: TRBJ1-2; abundance: NA; d_gene: TRBD1; v_gene: TRBV5-6
CDR3aa: CASTLRETGYGYTF; CDR3nt: TGTGCCAGCACCCTCAGGGAAACAGGCTATGGCTACACCTTC; len: 14; j_gene: TRBJ1-2; abundance: once; d_gene: NA; v_gene: TRBV2
CDR3aa: CAWSVENTDTQYF; CDR3nt: TGTGCCTGGAGTGTAGAAAACACAGATACGCAGTATTTT; len: 13; j_gene: TRBJ2-3; abundance: NA; d_gene: NA; v_gene: TRBV30
CDR3aa: CAWVGQGMSGNTIYF; CDR3nt: TGTGCCTGGGTAGGACAGGGAATGTCTGGAAACACCATATATTTT; len: 15; j_gene: TRBJ1-3; abundance: NA; d_gene: TRBD1; v_gene: TRBV30
CDR3aa: CASNLDGVGGQYF; CDR3nt: TGTGCCAGCAACCTTGACGGGGTAGGAGGGCAGTACTTC; len: 13; j_gene: TRBJ2-7; abundance: once; d_gene: NA; v_gene: TRBV6-1
CDR3aa: CARSRDRVDEQYF; CDR3nt: TGTGCCAGGTCCCGGGACAGGGTCGACGAGCAGTACTTC; len: 13; j_gene: TRBJ2-7; abundance: NA; d_gene: TRBD1; v_gene: TRBV2
CDR3aa: CASSLRGGGRAIHYEQYF; CDR3nt: TGTGCCAGCAGTTTACGCGGTGGAGGCAGGGCGATACACTACGAGCAGTACTTC; len: 18; j_gene: TRBJ2-7; abundance: NA; d_gene: NA; v_gene: TRBV27
CDR3aa: CASSFFTGYREQYF; CDR3nt: TGTGCCAGCAGTTTCTTTACAGGGTACAGGGAGCAGTACTTC; len: 14; j_gene: TRBJ2-7; abundance: NA; d_gene: NA; v_gene: TRBV28
CDR3aa: CASSASSGANVLTF; CDR3nt: TGTGCCAGTAGCGCGAGCTCTGGGGCCAACGTCCTGACTTTC; len: 14; j_gene: TRBJ2-6; abundance: NA; d_gene: NA; v_gene: TRBV19
CDR3aa: CASSISAGVANYGYTF; CDR3nt: TGTGCCAGTAGTATATCGGCAGGCGTAGCTAACTATGGCTACACCTTC; len: 16; j_gene: TRBJ1-2; abundance: NA; d_gene: NA; v_gene: TRBV19
CDR3aa: CASSLRGALNYGYTF; CDR3nt: TGTGCCAGCAGCTTGCGCGGGGCCCTCAACTATGGCTACACCTTC; len: 15; j_gene: TRBJ1-2; abundance: NA; d_gene: NA; v_gene: TRBV5-5
CDR3aa: CASSQSEGARDTF; CDR3nt: TGCGCCAGCAGTCAATCGGAGGGGGCGCGGGACACCTTC; len: 13; j_gene: TRBJ1-2; abundance: NA; d_gene: TRBD1; v_gene: TRBV23-1
CDR3aa: CASSYKPRDREYGYTF; CDR3nt: TGTGCCAGCAGTTACAAGCCTCGGGACAGGGAGTATGGCTACACCTTC; len: 16; j_gene: TRBJ1-2; abundance: NA; d_gene: TRBD1; v_gene: TRBV6-6
CDR3aa: CSVVWPGASTDTQYF; CDR3nt: TGCAGCGTTGTGTGGCCGGGGGCTAGCACAGATACGCAGTATTTT; len: 15; j_gene: TRBJ2-3; abundance: NA; d_gene: NA; v_gene: TRBV29-1
CDR3aa: CASSQTGYNEQFF; CDR3nt: TGCGCCAGCAGCCAAACAGGCTACAATGAGCAGTTCTTC; len: 13; j_gene: TRBJ2-1; abundance: NA; d_gene: NA; v_gene: TRBV5-1
CDR3aa: CASSLVGQGVDTQYF; CDR3nt: TGTGCCAGCAGCTTGGTGGGACAGGGGGTAGATACGCAGTATTTT; len: 15; j_gene: TRBJ2-3; abundance: few; d_gene: TRBD1; v_gene: TRBV5-4
CDR3aa: CAWRKQADTGELFF; CDR3nt: TGTGCCTGGAGAAAACAGGCCGACACCGGGGAGCTGTTTTTT; len: 14; j_gene: TRBJ2-2; abundance: NA; d_gene: NA; v_gene: TRBV30
CDR3aa: CASSYALSGGAFSTQYF; CDR3nt: TGTGCCAGCAGTTACGCCCTTAGCGGGGGGGCTTTCTCCACGCAGTATTTT; len: 17; j_gene: TRBJ2-3; abundance: NA; d_gene: TRBD2; v_gene: TRBV27
CDR3aa: CASRGPPRVEPQHF; CDR3nt: TGTGCCAGCAGAGGACCCCCACGAGTAGAGCCCCAGCATTTT; len: 14; j_gene: TRBJ1-5; abundance: NA; d_gene: NA; v_gene: TRBV6-6
CDR3aa: CATNGASGSQETQYF; CDR3nt: TGTGCCACAAACGGGGCTAGCGGATCCCAAGAGACCCAGTACTTC; len: 15; j_gene: TRBJ2-5; abundance: NA; d_gene: TRBD2; v_gene: TRBV7-2
CDR3aa: CASYRVGGEQYF; CDR3nt: TGTGCCAGCTACAGGGTTGGAGGCGAGCAGTACTTC; len: 12; j_gene: TRBJ2-7; abundance: NA; d_gene: NA; v_gene: TRBV6-5
CDR3aa: CASSRLPGRPQHF; CDR3nt: TGTGCCAGCAGTCGACTGCCTGGTCGGCCCCAGCATTTT; len: 13; j_gene: TRBJ1-5; abundance: NA; d_gene: NA; v_gene: TRBV6-5
CDR3aa: CASSSNRESYAHNEQFF; CDR3nt: TGTGCCAGCAGCTCCAACCGGGAGTCGTATGCTCACAATGAGCAGTTCTTC; len: 17; j_gene: TRBJ2-1; abundance: NA; d_gene: NA; v_gene: TRBV11-2
CDR3aa: CAISPTPAGSNQPQHF; CDR3nt: TGTGCCATCAGTCCGACTCCGGCGGGTAGCAATCAGCCCCAGCATTTT; len: 16; j_gene: TRBJ1-5; abundance: NA; d_gene: NA; v_gene: TRBV10-3
CDR3aa: CAISEPLSGNTIYF; CDR3nt: TGTGCCATCAGTGAGCCTCTTTCTGGAAACACCATATATTTT; len: 14; j_gene: TRBJ1-3; abundance: NA; d_gene: NA; v_gene: TRBV10-3
CDR3aa: CASSDGRRNEKLFF; CDR3nt: TGTGCCAGCAGTGATGGACGGCGTAATGAAAAACTGTTTTTT; len: 14; j_gene: TRBJ1-4; abundance: once; d_gene: NA; v_gene: TRBV25-1
CDR3aa: CASTGALSNTEAFF; CDR3nt: TGTGCCAGCACAGGGGCCCTGTCAAACACTGAAGCTTTCTTT; len: 14; j_gene: TRBJ1-1; abundance: NA; d_gene: NA; v_gene: TRBV7-9
CDR3aa: CASSPRNYDDEKLFF; CDR3nt: TGTGCCAGCAGCCCCCGAAATTATGATGATGAAAAACTGTTTTTT; len: 15; j_gene: TRBJ1-4; abundance: NA; d_gene: NA; v_gene: TRBV21-1
CDR3aa: CASSPNGLARDEQFF; CDR3nt: TGTGCCAGCAGCCCAAACGGACTAGCGCGAGATGAGCAGTTCTTC; len: 15; j_gene: TRBJ2-1; abundance: few; d_gene: TRBD2; v_gene: TRBV7-2
CDR3aa: CASSYTGTEGGYTF; CDR3nt: TGTGCCAGTAGTTACACCGGGACGGAGGGCGGCTACACCTTC; len: 14; j_gene: TRBJ1-2; abundance: few; d_gene: NA; v_gene: TRBV19
CDR3aa: CASSIDQGNSYEQYF; CDR3nt: TGTGCCAGTAGTATAGATCAAGGCAACTCCTACGAGCAGTACTTC; len: 15; j_gene: TRBJ2-7; abundance: NA; d_gene: NA; v_gene: TRBV19
CDR3aa: CASSIANTYYSNQPQHF; CDR3nt: TGTGCCAGTAGTATAGCAAACACCTACTATAGCAATCAGCCCCAGCATTTT; len: 17; j_gene: TRBJ1-5; abundance: NA; d_gene: NA; v_gene: TRBV19
CDR3aa: CASSESGQGYGYTF; CDR3nt: TGTGCCAGCAGTGAATCGGGACAGGGGTATGGCTACACCTTC; len: 14; j_gene: TRBJ1-2; abundance: NA; d_gene: TRBD1; v_gene: TRBV2
CDR3aa: CASSENTGGPSWQFF; CDR3nt: TGTGCCAGCAGTGAAAATACGGGGGGCCCTTCGTGGCAGTTCTTC; len: 15; j_gene: TRBJ2-1; abundance: few; d_gene: NA; v_gene: TRBV25-1
CDR3aa: CASSQSRIGTYEQYF; CDR3nt: TGTGCCAGCAGCCAATCGCGGATCGGGACCTACGAGCAGTACTTC; len: 15; j_gene: TRBJ2-7; abundance: NA; d_gene: NA; v_gene: TRBV16
CDR3aa: CASSEDGRVATDTQYF; CDR3nt: TGTGCCAGCAGTGAAGACGGCAGGGTGGCAACAGATACGCAGTATTTT; len: 16; j_gene: TRBJ2-3; abundance: NA; d_gene: NA; v_gene: TRBV6-1
CDR3aa: CASSFRPQGEQYF; CDR3nt: TGTGCCAGCAGCTTTCGGCCCCAAGGGGAGCAGTACTTC; len: 13; j_gene: TRBJ2-7; abundance: NA; d_gene: NA; v_gene: TRBV7-2